The following is a T cell receptor (beta chain) sequence with its context. This clonotype was observed once. The antigen this receptor binds is unknown. It has no much larger one-base neighbor in the sample; base qualities were not kept. One read yields weak evidence. These data originate in a study of blood T cells in healthy people across ages (dated by TCRdb to about 2015). Concerning the study at large: Template switching captured roughly one uniquely barcoded TCR beta cDNA molecule per two T cells in model experiments. To track age-related changes in TCR beta repertoire diversity, the study relied on deep sequencing normalized with unique cDNA molecular identifiers. The donors were split into four age groups: young (average approximately 16 years), middle-aged (roughly 40), aged (approximately 60) and long-lived (under 85). To avoid experimental bias, donors of different ages were randomly spread across the sequencing lanes. Using the same blood draw, the study looked at two additional independent replicas of 1 million unique cDNA reads for two donors, one aged 18 to 30 and the other aged 80 or older.

Libraries were prepared through 5' RACE. Sequencer: Illumina HiSeq 2500. A second about 7 to 11 cycle PCR used a sample-barcoded 5' primer and a J-beta primer mix. A template-switch 5' adaptor carrying 12 random nucleotides introduced a unique molecular identifier onto each TCR beta cDNA molecule. Each sample yielded at least 3 million CDR3-containing paired-end reads. All of the RNA was converted into first-strand cDNA using the Mint cDNA synthesis kit, with a TRBC-specific oligonucleotide serving as the primer. After uracil-DNA glycosylase treatment, a first 18-cycle PCR used universal primers M1SS and BC2_uni_R on all cDNA. The paper's data handling went like this. For normalization, 1 million high-quality reads were randomly selected from each sample, with every read carrying a distinct molecular identifier. Instead of being binned into consensus sequences, reads that shared molecular identifiers were thrown out. CDR3 identification, clonotype clustering and error correction used MiTCR with a Q25 quality threshold and the strictest error-elimination algorithm. A nonparametric unseen species model with Euler transformation was used to estimate a lower bound on total TCR beta diversity. TCRdb reanalyzed the raw reads on its own, using fastp at Q25 for trimming and MiXCR for clone calling, and kept in-frame beta chains. A single entry per CDR3 protein holds the most common genes and DNA from its merged rows. TCRdb assigned the V and J calls; the authors' analysis was not used. The sample contains fewer than 900,000 distinct CDR3 sequences, 35% to 40% of them found a single time. 10% to 15% of the sample belongs to the ten largest clones.

Overall study results and their limits: Because the CMV infection status of the donors was unknown, age-related changes in expanded clonotypes may potentially have been confounded. Compared with the aged group, the long-lived group had more naive CD4+ T cells, fewer expanded clones and increased TCR diversity, a pattern suggesting age selection. Bulk unsorted PBMC profiling prevented conclusive comparison of naive and antigen-experienced compartments. As age increased, observed TCR beta diversity per million T cells dropped in a roughly linear way, and a significant reduction was already evident by age 40. Observed TCR beta diversity correlated strongly with the percentage of naive T cells measured by flow cytometry. Total diversity estimates from one million sequenced T cells were considered lower bounds and underestimates.

Systemically healthy Caucasian individuals from Russia, approximately 39 in total and aged about 6 to 95 years, were included as donors. Each donor gave ten milliliters of peripheral blood, collected into EDTA-treated Vacutainer tubes. Ficoll-Paque density-gradient centrifugation was used to isolate PBMCs, with at least 6.5 million per sample. Total RNA was extracted from PBMCs with Trizol reagent, with at least 5.5 micrograms obtained per sample. For every donor, an aliquot of PBMCs went through flow cytometry to measure the percentages of naive CD45RAhigh/CD27high T cells. The sequence came from a man between 18 and 29 years old in good health. The sample was blood.

The nucleotides read TGTGCCAGTAGTATGAGTTACCAAACCCATCAGCCCCAGCATTTT. The translation is CASSMSYQTHQPQHF. The chain couples TRBV19 to TRBJ1-5, with no confidently assigned D gene. Taken from the germline V gene (reference sequence), the CDR1 and CDR2 loops are LNHDA and SQIVND. V lost 3 bases and J lost 5 bases; the stretch between them is 14 bases long. Inclusive of the bounding cysteine and phenylalanine, the CDR3 is 15 residues long. The retained sequence is limited to the CDR3, 45 bases, with the frame set at the first base. The full variable domain, completed from the reference TRBV19 and TRBJ1-5 proteins outside the CDR3, reads DGGITQSPKYLFRKEGQNVTLSCEQNLNHDAMYWYRQDPGQGLRLIYYSQIVNDFQKGDIAEGYSVSREKKESFPLTVTSAQKNPTAFYLCASSMSYQTHQPQHFGDGTRLSIL.